One T cell receptor beta chain is described in this entry. In its sample, this clone was seen many times. Its cognate antigen has yet to be identified. It has no much larger one-base neighbor in the sample; base qualities were not kept. Libraries were made using PCR. TCRdb records Illumina HiSeq 4000 as the sequencer. The TCR beta-chain CDR3 region of each patient was profiled by high-throughput sequencing. Per the authors' processing: The researchers built a classifier to tell apart papillary thyroid cancer patients with distant metastasis, based on CDR3 differences among clinicopathological groups. The Shannon index was used to measure repertoire diversity, and the Morisita-Horn index was used to measure how similar tumor and blood repertoires were. TCRdb reprocessing: public reads trimmed at Q25 with fastp, clones called with MiXCR, in-frame beta chains kept. The V and J calls and clone size are TCRdb's, not the authors'. For this sample the table gives roughly 24,000 clones, of which roughly 18% were detected only once. The top ten constitute 2.5% to 3% of the sample.

The source of the sample is a study of metastatic and nonmetastatic thyroid tumors (dated by TCRdb to 2019 to 2021). Study-wide context: The researchers compared repertoires between peripheral blood samples and tumor or nodule tissue samples from patients with malignant or benign thyroid disease. Overall results and qualifications from the work: In both blood and tumor samples, TCR beta diversity was reported to be significantly higher in malignant tumors than in benign nodules.

Per the germline V gene, SGDLS is the CDR1 and YYNGEE is the CDR2. The V end loses 3 bases and the J end loses 3 bases, and a stretch of 18 bases separates them. Reading from cysteine to phenylalanine, the CDR3 counts 16 amino acids. The entry retains the CDR3 DNA only, 48 bases that are in frame from base 1. No patient had received any treatment before thyroid surgery. Patient clinical samples collected from about 2012 to 2019 were retrospectively analysed using T-cell receptor beta sequencing. The sequence joins TRBV9 to TRBJ2-5; the D gene cannot be resolved beyond TRBD1 or TRBD2, each matching 5 bases. This clonotype was sampled from a male donor with papillary thyroid cancer or a benign thyroid nodule (not recorded which). Some clones in this sample may be carry-over from other donors' samples. The specimen was adjacent normal tissue. The bases are TGTGCCAGCAGCGCGCTAGGTGGGGGAGCCAAAGAGACCCAGTACTTC. Its coded protein is CASSALGGGAKETQYF.